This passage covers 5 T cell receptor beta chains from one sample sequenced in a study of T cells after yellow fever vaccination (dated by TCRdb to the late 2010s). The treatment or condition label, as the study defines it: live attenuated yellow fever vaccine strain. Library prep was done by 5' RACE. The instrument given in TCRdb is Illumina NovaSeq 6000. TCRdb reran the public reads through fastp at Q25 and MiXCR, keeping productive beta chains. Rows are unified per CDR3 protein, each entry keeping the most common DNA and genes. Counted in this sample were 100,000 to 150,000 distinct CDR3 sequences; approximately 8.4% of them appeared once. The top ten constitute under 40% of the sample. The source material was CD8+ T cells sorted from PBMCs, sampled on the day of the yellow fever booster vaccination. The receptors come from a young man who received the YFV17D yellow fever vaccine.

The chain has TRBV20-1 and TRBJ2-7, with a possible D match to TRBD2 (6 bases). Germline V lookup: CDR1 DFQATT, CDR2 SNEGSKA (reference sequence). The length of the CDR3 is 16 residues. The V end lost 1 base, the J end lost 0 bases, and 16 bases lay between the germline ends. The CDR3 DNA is TGCAGTGCTAGAGGGAGTGGGGACTCAAGCTCCTACGAGCAGTACTTC. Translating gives CSARGSGDSSSYEQYF.

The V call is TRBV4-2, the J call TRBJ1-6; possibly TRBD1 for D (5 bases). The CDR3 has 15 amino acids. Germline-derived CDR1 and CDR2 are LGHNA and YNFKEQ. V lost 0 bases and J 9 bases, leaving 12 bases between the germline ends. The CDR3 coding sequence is TGTGCCAGCAGCCAAGAGTACGGGGGAAGTTCACCCCTCCACTTT. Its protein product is CASSQEYGGSSPLHF.

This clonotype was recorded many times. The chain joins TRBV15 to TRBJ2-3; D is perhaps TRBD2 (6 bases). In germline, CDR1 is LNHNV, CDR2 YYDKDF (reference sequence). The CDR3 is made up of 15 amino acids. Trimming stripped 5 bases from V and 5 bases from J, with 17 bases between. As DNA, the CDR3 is TGTGCCACCAGCGGTAGCGGCCCCGAAAGAGATACGCAGTATTTT. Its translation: CATSGSGPERDTQYF.

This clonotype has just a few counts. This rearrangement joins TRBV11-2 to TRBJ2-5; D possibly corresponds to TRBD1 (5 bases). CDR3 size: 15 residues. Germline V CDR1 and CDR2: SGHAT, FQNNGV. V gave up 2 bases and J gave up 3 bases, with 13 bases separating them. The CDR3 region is CASSLTGRVEETQYF. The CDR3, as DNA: TGTGCCAGCAGCTTAACCGGCAGGGTGGAAGAGACCCAGTACTTC.

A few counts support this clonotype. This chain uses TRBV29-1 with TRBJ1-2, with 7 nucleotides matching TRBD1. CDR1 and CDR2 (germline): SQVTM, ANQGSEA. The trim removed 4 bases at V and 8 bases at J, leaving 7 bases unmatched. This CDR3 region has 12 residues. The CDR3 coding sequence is TGCAGCGTTGTCGAGGGGGCTTTCGGCTACACCTTC. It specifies CSVVEGAFGYTF. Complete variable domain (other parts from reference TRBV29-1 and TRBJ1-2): SAVISQKPSRDICQRGTSLTIQCQVDSQVTMMFWYRQQPGQSLTLIATANQGSEATYESGFVIDKFPISRPNLTFSTLTVSNMSPEDSSIYLCSVVEGAFGYTFGSGTRLTVV.